The clone carrying this TCR beta chain was recorded at least ten times. This record belongs to a study of identical twins. TCRdb used MiXCR to reprocess the 5' RACE reads, holding one entry per CDR3 protein. This table holds hundreds of thousands of distinct CDR3 sequences, 7.1% found once. Trimming removed 8 bases from V and 0 bases from J; junction bases left unmatched: 6. Germline V gene sequence: CDR1 SQVTM, CDR2 ANQGSEA. There are 13 residues in the CDR3. Another study also made use of these data, one on yellow fever vaccine responses in identical twins.

The chain joins TRBV29-1 to TRBJ1-1, with 7 bases fitting TRBD1. Material for sequencing was PBMCs. This receptor was taken from a woman under 30 in good health. This CDR3 reads CSTGQLLNTEAFF. Written as DNA, the CDR3 is TGCAGCACGGGACAGCTCCTGAACACTGAAGCTTTCTTT.